The 17 T cell receptor beta chains reported below all come from one sample, sequenced in a study of cytomegalovirus exposure and HLA in healthy donors. Primers: 60 Vbeta forward and 13 Jbeta reverse. Clones were read by immunoSEQ multiplex PCR, and TCRdb kept only the in-frame ones, dropping some. This sample has nearly 110,000 clones, with more than 65% found just once. Specimen: PBMCs. The receptor source for this set is a man younger than 45 in good health and CMV-seronegative.

V usage is TRBV19 and J usage is TRBJ2-7; 8 nucleotides agree with TRBD1. CDR1 LNHDA and CDR2 SQIVND come from the germline V gene (reference sequence). CDR3 length: 13 amino acids. The V gene end was trimmed by 5 bases and the J gene end by 5 bases; junction bases not matched to a gene: 5. This CDR3 is CASSPGTGDEQYF. The CDR3, as DNA: TGTGCCAGTAGTCCGGGGACAGGCGACGAGCAGTACTTC. The full variable domain, completed using reference TRBV19 and TRBJ2-7, is DGGITQSPKYLFRKEGQNVTLSCEQNLNHDAMYWYRQDPGQGLRLIYYSQIVNDFQKGDIAEGYSVSREKKESFPLTVTSAQKNPTAFYLCASSPGTGDEQYFGPGTRLTVT.

The rearrangement links TRBV7-2 to TRBJ2-2; 11 bases are shared with TRBD1. V lost 6 bases to trimming and J lost 7 bases; unmatched junction nucleotides: 10. The germline gives CDR1 SGHTA, CDR2 FQGNSA. The CDR3 has 16 residues. For the CDR3, the DNA is TGTGCCAGCAGGGCCCGGACAGGGGGCTATGGCGGGGAGCTGTTTTTT. It specifies CASRARTGGYGGELFF.

The chain recombines TRBV15 with TRBJ2-2; D is undetermined. Germline V lookup: CDR1 LNHNV, CDR2 YYDKDF (reference sequence). Trimming took off 1 base at V and 0 bases at J, with 6 bases between the two ends. The CDR3 runs to 15 residues. The DNA for the CDR3 is TGTGCCACCAGCAGAGGACTCCCGAACACCGGGGAGCTGTTTTTT. Residues: CATSRGLPNTGELFF.

J is TRBJ1-1 and V is TRBV28; tentative D call: TRBD1 (6 bases). Germline values: CDR1 MDHEN, CDR2 SYDVKM. Trimming removed 2 bases from V and 0 bases from J, with 10 bases in between. The CDR3 runs 15 residues. CDR3 DNA sequence: TGTGCCAGCAGTTTAAGGACAGTCATGAACACTGAAGCTTTCTTT. Translation: CASSLRTVMNTEAFF.

This clone was seen more than once but under ten times. J is TRBJ2-1 and V is TRBV6-5; 9 nucleotides agree with TRBD1. The CDR3 has 13 residues. Germline V gene sequence: CDR1 MNHEY, CDR2 SVGAGI. V shed 10 bases and J 5 bases; nucleotides not matched to a gene: 6. Written as DNA, the CDR3 is TGTGCCATCCGACAGGGGGGGGACAATGAGCAGTTCTTC. Its protein product is CAIRQGGDNEQFF.

This clone showed up just once. This chain uses TRBV7-6 with TRBJ1-1; 7 bases are a match to TRBD1. The germline CDR1 and CDR2 sequences are SGHVS and FNYEAQ. The CDR3 has 15 amino acids. V was pared by 5 bases and J by 0 bases, with 6 bases of the junction left unmatched. The DNA for the CDR3 is TGTGCCAGCAGCCAATCGGGACAGATGAACACTGAAGCTTTCTTT. Translation gives CASSQSGQMNTEAFF.

The chain is built from TRBV7-2 and TRBJ2-2, with TRBD2 as a possible D gene (6 bases). Trimming pared 2 bases from V and 5 bases from J, leaving 12 bases between. CDR1 is SGHTA and CDR2 is FQGNSA in the germline V gene. CDR3 length equals 15 residues. The CDR3 DNA reads TGTGCCAGCAGCTTAACGTCGGGAGTGACCGGGGAGCTGTTTTTT. This sequence encodes CASSLTSGVTGELFF.

The chain recombines TRBV25-1 with TRBJ1-5, with D unresolved. CDR1 and CDR2 (germline): MGHDK, SYGVNS. Trimming stripped 5 bases from V and 5 bases from J, with 7 bases between. The CDR3 is 12 amino acids. CDR3 loop: CASSTGYQPQHF. The CDR3 DNA follows: TGTGCCAGCAGTACGGGATATCAGCCCCAGCATTTT.

In DNA form, the CDR3 reads TGCGCCAGCAGCCTAGAAGGGAAGGGTAGCTCAAGGGGGTATGGCTACACCTTC. It specifies CASSLEGKGSSRGYGYTF. The chain links TRBV4-1 to TRBJ1-2; perhaps TRBD1 as D (6 bases). This CDR3 spans 18 amino acids. The V end was cut by 4 bases, the J end by 5 bases, with 26 bases between. Germline V gene data show CDR1 as MGHRA and CDR2 as YSYEKL.

The chain uses TRBV19 and TRBJ1-2, with a possible D match to TRBD1 (5 bases). Between the trimmed V and J ends, which lost 5 bases and 7 bases, there was a span of 11 bases. Germline V gives CDR1 LNHDA, CDR2 SQIVND (reference sequence). The CDR3 loop spans 12 amino acids. This CDR3 is CASSASGGGYTF. The DNA for the CDR3 is TGTGCCAGTAGTGCCTCGGGGGGTGGCTACACCTTC.

The rearrangement uses TRBV6-5 and TRBJ1-1; tentative D call: TRBD1 (6 bases). The CDR3 has 14 amino acids. Trimming removed 5 bases at V and 4 bases at J, with 14 bases between. Per germline, CDR1 MNHEY and CDR2 SVGAGI. This chain's CDR3 is CASSRGHQSTEAFF. The CDR3 DNA is TGTGCCAGCAGTCGGGGACATCAAAGCACTGAAGCTTTCTTT.

The table lists this clone with a count of one. This chain uses TRBV5-1 with TRBJ1-3, with a possible D match to TRBD1 (5 bases). From germline, CDR1 is SGHRS and CDR2 YFSETQ. The CDR3 spans 14 residues. Trimming cost V 3 bases and J 2 bases, with 9 bases left between them. CDR3 amino acids: CASSSWGPGNTIYF. CDR3 coding DNA: TGCGCCAGCAGCTCATGGGGCCCTGGAAACACCATATATTTT.

By share of the sample, this clone is medium-sized. This chain connects TRBV10-1 to TRBJ2-1; D is ambiguous. The CDR3 has 13 residues. Per the germline V gene, CDR1 is WNHNN and CDR2 is SYGVQD (reference sequence). With 0 bases removed from V and 6 bases from J, the gap between germline ends came to 6 bases. For the CDR3, the DNA is TGCGCCAGCAGTGAGTCCGTCAGCAATGAGCAGTTCTTC. This encodes CASSESVSNEQFF.

The chain joins TRBV5-1 to TRBJ2-7; TRBD2 matches at 7 bases. Germline V CDR1 and CDR2: SGHRS, YFSETQ. The CDR3 spans 14 residues. V shed 4 bases and J 6 bases; nucleotides not matched to a gene: 10. CDR3 loop: CASSSWGGRLEQYF. CDR3 sequence (DNA): TGCGCCAGCAGCAGTTGGGGGGGAAGACTCGAGCAGTACTTC. Based on the CDR3 plus reference TRBV5-1 and TRBJ2-7, the full variable domain is KAGVTQTPRYLIKTRGQQVTLSCSPISGHRSVSWYQQTPGQGLQFLFEYFSETQRNKGNFPGRFSGRQFSNSRSEMNVSTLELGDSALYLCASSSWGGRLEQYFGPGTRLTVT.

This rearrangement joins TRBV7-9 to TRBJ2-7, with TRBD1 matching 8 bases. Germline V gene sequence: CDR1 SEHNR, CDR2 FQNEAQ (reference sequence). The CDR3 runs to 13 residues. V dropped 5 bases and J dropped 5; count of bases not matched to a gene: 5. DNA for the CDR3: TGTGCCAGCAGCGATTACAGGGGGGACGAGCAGTACTTC. Protein sequence: CASSDYRGDEQYF.

V usage is TRBV30 and J usage is TRBJ1-1, with a possible D match to TRBD1 (5 bases). Germline V gene data show CDR1 as GTSNPN and CDR2 as SVGIG (reference sequence). This CDR3 is built from 14 residues. V gave up 5 bases and J gave up 8 bases, with 21 bases separating them. The CDR3 DNA follows: TGTGCCTGGTGTCTTCGGGGCGGGAAGACCGAAGCTTTCTTT. Translating gives CAWCLRGGKTEAFF.

This chain joins TRBV19 and TRBJ1-1; no clear D. The CDR3 length is 13 residues. Germline values: CDR1 LNHDA, CDR2 SQIVND (reference sequence). Trimming shortened V by 3 bases and J by 3 bases, and 8 bases separated the two germline ends. The CDR3 loop is CASSMSIDTEAFF. The CDR3 DNA reads as TGTGCCAGTAGTATGAGTATCGACACTGAAGCTTTCTTT.